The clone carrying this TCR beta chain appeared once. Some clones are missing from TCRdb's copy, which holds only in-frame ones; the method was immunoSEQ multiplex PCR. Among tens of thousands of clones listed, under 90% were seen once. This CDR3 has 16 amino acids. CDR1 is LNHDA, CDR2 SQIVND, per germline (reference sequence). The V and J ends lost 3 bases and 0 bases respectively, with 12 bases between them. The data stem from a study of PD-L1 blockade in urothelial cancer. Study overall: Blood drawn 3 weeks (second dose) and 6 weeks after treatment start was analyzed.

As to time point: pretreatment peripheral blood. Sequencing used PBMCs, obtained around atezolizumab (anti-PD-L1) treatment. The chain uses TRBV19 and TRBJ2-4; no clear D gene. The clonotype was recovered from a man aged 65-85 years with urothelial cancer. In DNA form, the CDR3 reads TGTGCCAGTAGTATGAACAGTCGTATAGCCAAAAACATTCAGTACTTC. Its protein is CASSMNSRIAKNIQYF. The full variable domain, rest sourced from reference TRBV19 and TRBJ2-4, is DGGITQSPKYLFRKEGQNVTLSCEQNLNHDAMYWYRQDPGQGLRLIYYSQIVNDFQKGDIAEGYSVSREKKESFPLTVTSAQKNPTAFYLCASSMNSRIAKNIQYFGAGTRLSVL.